Here is one T cell receptor (beta chain) with its context. Its specificity is unknown. The sample originates from a study of blood T cells in healthy people across ages. Study outcomes and limitations: CMV status of donors was unknown, possibly confounding expanded clonotype changes.

Every donor contributed ten milliliters of peripheral blood by blood draw. Combining a sample-barcoded 5' primer with a J-beta primer mix, a second PCR ran for roughly 7 to 12 cycles. MiXCR, applied by TCRdb to the 5' RACE reads, yields one record per CDR3 protein. Counted here are more than 650,000 distinct CDR3 sequences, around 25% occurring once; the ten biggest clones make up about 3%. V shed 8 bases and J 5 bases; nucleotides not matched to a gene: 7. The germline V gene encodes CDR1 SNHLY and CDR2 FYNNEI. This CDR3 region has 14 residues. This sample was also put to use in a study of T cells of mothers and their children.

This sequence originates from a boy aged 10-17 years in good health. The chain recombines TRBV2 with TRBJ2-5, with TRBD2 matching 11 bases. The sequenced sample was blood. The CDR3 region is CASRGTSGAETQYF. The CDR3 coding sequence is TGTGCCAGCCGTGGGACTAGCGGTGCGGAGACCCAGTACTTC. The entire variable domain, with the rest obtained from reference TRBV2 and TRBJ2-5, is as follows: EPEVTQTPSHQVTQMGQEVILRCVPISNHLYFYWYRQILGQKVEFLVSFYNNEISEKSEIFDDQFSVERPDGSNFTLKIRSTKLEDSAMYFCASRGTSGAETQYFGPGTRLLVL.